This T cell receptor beta chain was recorded in a study of control samples from healthy donors and cancer patients. This clone was counted once. Produced via immunoSEQ multiplex PCR; TCRdb's table is partial and in-frame only. This sample carries 150,000 to 170,000 clones, around 95% of them seen once, and the ten largest clones take about 5.2%. This CDR3 has 13 residues. Germline V lookup: CDR1 SGHRS, CDR2 YFSETQ. V dropped 7 bases and J dropped 5 bases, with 13 bases sitting between them. The origin of this receptor is a man in his forties in good health. The rearrangement joins TRBV5-1 to TRBJ2-1; D remains ambiguous. Sequenced sample: blood. The CDR3 spells CASGPRSNNEQFF. CDR3 in DNA: TGCGCCAGCGGACCCAGGAGCAACAATGAGCAGTTCTTC.